The rows below give T cell receptor beta chains drawn from one sample of a study of T cells in Graves' hyperthyroidism and ophthalmopathy. TCRdb re-called the multiplex PCR reads with MiXCR, one entry per CDR3 protein. The profile shows a few hundred thousand distinct CDR3 sequences, 20% to 25% of them singletons. The sequenced sample consisted of blood. The source is a man aged 18 to 35 with Graves' hyperthyroidism. CDR3s include the opening cysteine and the closing phenylalanine or tryptophan. D genes are given only for firm matches. Part of the rows lack a size; the others show once, few, many or a class for expanded clones.

size: .; D: .; J: TRBJ1-1; V: TRBV6-1; CDR3: CASSRQDMNTEAFF; DNA: TGTGCCAGCAGTAGACAGGACATGAACACTGAAGCTTTCTTT
size: .; D: TRBD1; J: TRBJ1-1; V: TRBV28; CDR3: CASSRGQGRTEAFF; DNA: TGTGCCAGCAGTCGGGGACAGGGCAGGACTGAAGCTTTCTTT
size: many; D: .; J: TRBJ1-1; V: TRBV10-3; CDR3: CAISEPYTGNTEAFF; DNA: TGTGCCATCAGTGAGCCGTACACAGGGAACACTGAAGCTTTCTTT
size: .; D: .; J: TRBJ1-2; V: TRBV24-1; CDR3: CATSDSTSRGIYYGYTF; DNA: TGTGCCACCAGTGATTCCACATCGAGGGGAATTTACTATGGCTACACCTTC
size: few; D: .; J: TRBJ2-7; V: TRBV4-1; CDR3: CASSQGGLGAYEQYF; DNA: TGCGCCAGCAGCCAAGGGGGACTGGGAGCCTACGAGCAGTACTTC
size: many; D: TRBD1; J: TRBJ1-5; V: TRBV6-1; CDR3: CASRTGESNQPQHF; DNA: TGTGCCAGCAGGACAGGGGAAAGCAATCAGCCCCAGCATTTT
size: many; D: TRBD2; J: TRBJ2-2; V: TRBV2; CDR3: CASSVTSGGLNTGELFF; DNA: TGTGCCAGCAGTGTAACGAGCGGGGGACTAAACACCGGGGAGCTGTTTTTT
size: many; D: .; J: TRBJ1-2; V: TRBV7-2; CDR3: CASTPGAGVVGYTF; DNA: TGTGCCAGCACCCCAGGTGCAGGGGTTGTCGGCTACACCTTC
size: many; D: TRBD1; J: TRBJ1-5; V: TRBV2; CDR3: CASSGGDRSQPQHF; DNA: TGTGCCAGCAGTGGGGGGGACAGATCACAGCCCCAGCATTTT
size: once; D: TRBD2; J: TRBJ2-1; V: TRBV7-3; CDR3: CASSSSGATYNEQFF; DNA: TGTGCCAGCAGCTCTAGCGGAGCTACCTACAATGAGCAGTTCTTC
size: .; D: .; J: TRBJ2-2; V: TRBV12-3/TRBV12-4; CDR3: CASSRDVVWAGNTGELFF; DNA: TGTGCCAGCAGCCGAGATGTCGTATGGGCAGGGAACACCGGGGAGCTGTTTTTT
size: few; D: .; J: TRBJ1-5; V: TRBV24-1; CDR3: CATSDFDSTQPQHF; DNA: TGTGCCACCAGTGATTTCGACAGCACTCAGCCCCAGCATTTT
size: many; D: TRBD1; J: TRBJ1-2; V: TRBV5-1; CDR3: CASSSQSGQTNYGYTF; DNA: TGCGCCAGCAGCTCCCAATCGGGACAGACTAACTATGGCTACACCTTC
size: .; D: .; J: TRBJ1-1; V: TRBV28; CDR3: CASSLSGFTEAFF; DNA: TGTGCCAGCAGTTTATCGGGTTTTACTGAAGCTTTCTTT
size: .; D: TRBD1; J: TRBJ1-6; V: TRBV6-5; CDR3: CASSHRDRVSPLHF; DNA: TGTGCCAGCAGTCACCGGGACAGGGTCTCACCCCTCCACTTT
size: many; D: .; J: TRBJ1-2; V: TRBV6-5; CDR3: CASSYHREASYTF; DNA: TGTGCCAGCAGTTACCATCGAGAGGCAAGCTACACCTTC
size: many; D: .; J: TRBJ1-2; V: TRBV6-5; CDR3: CASSFGTFYGYTF; DNA: TGTGCCAGCAGTTTCGGGACCTTCTATGGCTACACCTTC
size: few; D: .; J: TRBJ1-2; V: TRBV7-8; CDR3: CASSLVMEGKGYTF; DNA: TGTGCCAGCAGCTTAGTGATGGAAGGGAAAGGTTACACCTTC
size: .; D: .; J: TRBJ1-1; V: TRBV12-3/TRBV12-4; CDR3: CASSFRRGAGLNTEAFF; DNA: TGTGCCAGCAGTTTTAGGAGGGGCGCAGGCCTTAACACTGAAGCTTTCTTT
size: many; D: TRBD2; J: TRBJ2-4; V: TRBV6-1; CDR3: CASSGGRGKNIQYF; DNA: TGTGCCAGCAGTGGAGGGAGGGGCAAAAACATTCAGTACTTC
size: many; D: TRBD1; J: TRBJ1-2; V: TRBV2; CDR3: CASREGQLFFYGYTF; DNA: TGTGCCAGCAGAGAGGGACAGTTATTTTTCTATGGCTACACCTTC
size: once; D: .; J: TRBJ2-2; V: TRBV6-1; CDR3: CASRKRDRYTGELFF; DNA: TGTGCCAGCAGGAAGAGGGACCGATACACCGGGGAGCTGTTTTTT
size: .; D: .; J: TRBJ2-5; V: TRBV27; CDR3: CASSGWAQETQYF; DNA: TGTGCCAGCAGCGGGTGGGCCCAGGAGACCCAGTACTTC
size: many; D: .; J: TRBJ2-5; V: TRBV20-1; CDR3: CSLTRVEETQYF; DNA: TGCAGTCTCACGAGGGTAGAAGAGACCCAGTACTTC
size: few; D: .; J: TRBJ2-5; V: TRBV4-1; CDR3: CASSQDGALRVVETQYF; DNA: TGCGCCAGCAGCCAAGATGGGGCGCTGCGGGTTGTGGAGACCCAGTACTTC
size: few; D: .; J: TRBJ1-2; V: TRBV3-1; CDR3: CASSQDLRQNYGYTF; DNA: TGTGCCAGCAGCCAAGATCTGCGACAGAACTATGGCTACACCTTC
size: many; D: .; J: TRBJ1-3; V: TRBV27; CDR3: CASSDSPLDTIYF; DNA: TGTGCCAGCAGTGACAGCCCTCTCGACACCATATATTTT
size: few; D: TRBD1; J: TRBJ2-3; V: TRBV6-5; CDR3: CASSYGQGRIDTQYF; DNA: TGTGCCAGCAGTTACGGACAGGGGCGGATAGATACGCAGTATTTT
size: many; D: .; J: TRBJ1-5; V: TRBV12-3/TRBV12-4; CDR3: CASSKVAEGNQPQHF; DNA: TGTGCCAGCAGTAAAGTGGCCGAGGGCAATCAGCCCCAGCATTTT
size: few; D: .; J: TRBJ2-2; V: TRBV28; CDR3: CASTRAPSGELFF; DNA: TGTGCCAGCACCAGGGCCCCGTCGGGGGAGCTGTTTTTT
size: many; D: .; J: TRBJ2-3; V: TRBV20-1; CDR3: CSAPQGWGTDTQYF; DNA: TGCAGCGCACCTCAGGGGTGGGGCACAGATACGCAGTATTTT
size: many; D: .; J: TRBJ1-5; V: TRBV4-1; CDR3: CASSYRALVYSNQPQHF; DNA: TGCGCCAGCAGCTACCGGGCCCTCGTCTATAGCAATCAGCCCCAGCATTTT
size: many; D: TRBD2; J: TRBJ2-7; V: TRBV7-6; CDR3: CASSLEAGGQVDEQYF; DNA: TGTGCCAGCAGCTTAGAAGCGGGGGGGCAGGTCGACGAGCAGTACTTC
size: many; D: TRBD1; J: TRBJ2-7; V: TRBV11-2; CDR3: CASSSRDRGVYEQYF; DNA: TGTGCCAGCAGCTCCCGGGACAGGGGAGTTTACGAGCAGTACTTC
size: many; D: .; J: TRBJ1-3; V: TRBV2; CDR3: CASSELGSGNTIYF; DNA: TGTGCCAGCAGTGAACTTGGCTCTGGAAACACCATATATTTT
size: .; D: TRBD1; J: TRBJ1-2; V: TRBV4-1; CDR3: CASRKGQGSGYTF; DNA: TGCGCCAGCAGGAAGGGACAGGGCTCTGGCTACACCTTC
size: .; D: .; J: TRBJ1-2; V: TRBV28; CDR3: CASSKDKPNYGYTF; DNA: TGTGCCAGCAGTAAAGACAAACCTAACTATGGCTACACCTTC
size: .; D: .; J: TRBJ2-5; V: TRBV24-1; CDR3: CATSEFQGRQETQYF; DNA: TGTGCCACCAGTGAATTCCAGGGGCGCCAAGAGACCCAGTACTTC
size: .; D: TRBD1; J: TRBJ2-7; V: TRBV6-1; CDR3: CASSPSGQIYEQYF; DNA: TGTGCCAGCAGTCCATCGGGACAGATCTACGAGCAGTACTTC
size: many; D: TRBD1; J: TRBJ1-1; V: TRBV27; CDR3: CASSHRTGKNTEAFF; DNA: TGTGCCAGCAGTCACCGGACAGGGAAGAACACTGAAGCTTTCTTT
size: many; D: TRBD2; J: TRBJ2-7; V: TRBV20-1; CDR3: CSASRLAGTYEQYF; DNA: TGCAGTGCTAGTAGGCTAGCGGGGACCTACGAGCAGTACTTC
size: few; D: TRBD2; J: TRBJ2-7; V: TRBV5-1; CDR3: CASSLGQREGGEQYF; DNA: TGCGCCAGCAGCTTGGGTCAGCGGGAGGGCGGCGAGCAGTACTTC
size: many; D: .; J: TRBJ2-3; V: TRBV6-1; CDR3: CASNRDFRTDTQYF; DNA: TGTGCCAGCAACCGGGACTTCCGCACAGATACGCAGTATTTT
size: many; D: .; J: TRBJ2-5; V: TRBV2; CDR3: CASSTGVQETQYF; DNA: TGTGCCAGCAGTACCGGGGTCCAAGAGACCCAGTACTTC
size: many; D: .; J: TRBJ2-7; V: TRBV24-1; CDR3: CATSDPRQAEQYF; DNA: TGTGCCACCAGTGATCCTAGACAGGCCGAGCAGTACTTC
size: .; D: .; J: TRBJ2-7; V: TRBV12-3/TRBV12-4; CDR3: CASSLGLTGPLEQYF; DNA: TGTGCCAGCAGTTTAGGGCTGACTGGTCCCCTCGAGCAGTACTTC
size: few; D: .; J: TRBJ1-1; V: TRBV3-1; CDR3: CASSPRGRVPTEAFF; DNA: TGTGCCAGCAGCCCTAGGGGAAGGGTGCCCACTGAAGCTTTCTTT